The 20 T cell receptor beta chains below all came from one sample that was sequenced in a study of neurological immune-mediated disorders. TCRdb passed the 5' RACE reads through MiXCR, listing each CDR3 protein once. The sample has tens of thousands of distinct CDR3 sequences; about 6% are singletons. The sequenced material came from CD8+ T cells from blood. These TCRs come from a young man in good health.

This clonotype has at least ten counts. The chain joins TRBV9 to TRBJ1-1; D call uncertain. Germline CDR1 and CDR2: SGDLS and YYNGEE. The ends were cut back, 4 bases at V and 0 bases at J, with 10 bases in the middle. The CDR3 covers 14 residues. In nucleotides, the CDR3 is TGTGCCAGCAGCCCCCCACCCATGAACACTGAAGCTTTCTTT. This translates into CASSPPPMNTEAFF. The full variable domain, with the rest looked up from reference TRBV9 and TRBJ1-1, is DSGVTQTPKHLITATGQRVTLRCSPRSGDLSVYWYQQSLDQGLQFLIQYYNGEERAKGNILERFSAQQFPDLHSELNLSSLELGDSALYFCASSPPPMNTEAFFGQGTRLTVV.

This clonotype has a count of ten or more. This chain links TRBV6-2 or TRBV6-3 with TRBJ1-5; 11 bases line up with TRBD1. Trimming cost V 5 bases and J 6 bases; bases outside gene matches: 6. Germline V lookup: CDR1 MNHEY, CDR2 SVGEGT. The CDR3 covers 15 residues. CDR3 sequence: CASSRDRGRIQPQHF. CDR3 in DNA: TGTGCCAGCAGTCGGGACAGGGGGAGAATTCAGCCCCAGCATTTT.

In this sample, this clonotype turned up many times. CDR3 nucleotides: TGTGCCAGCAGTCTGCGAGGCGCCTATAATTCACCCCTCCACTTT. It codes for CASSLRGAYNSPLHF. The genes are TRBV27 and TRBJ1-6; no clear D gene. Per germline, CDR1 MNHEY and CDR2 SMNVEV (reference sequence). V was shortened by 5 bases and J by 2 bases, with 10 bases between the two germline ends. CDR3 length equals 15 residues.

This clonotype was seen many times. V is TRBV20-1 and J is TRBJ2-5, with 12 positions matching TRBD2. Trimming removed 1 base from V and 3 bases from J; junction bases left unmatched: 0. The germline V gene has CDR1 DFQATT and CDR2 SNEGSKA (reference sequence). CDR3 length: 14 residues. The CDR3 region has the DNA TGCAGTGCTAGAGGACTAGCGGGGGAAGAGACCCAGTACTTC. This gives the protein CSARGLAGEETQYF.

This clonotype appeared many times. The gene calls are TRBV4-3 and TRBJ2-6; D gene ambiguous. Germline V gene lookup returns CDR1 LGHNA and CDR2 YSLEER. The CDR3 sequence is 15 residues long. V lost 0 bases and J 7 bases, leaving 10 bases between the germline ends. The chain's CDR3 is CASSQEALGANVLTF. Here the CDR3 DNA reads TGCGCCAGCAGCCAAGAAGCGCTGGGAGCCAACGTCCTGACTTTC.

At least ten counts were recorded for this clonotype. The chain recombines TRBV15 with TRBJ1-5; D uncertain. The CDR3 totals 16 residues. Germline loops: CDR1 LNHNV, CDR2 YYDKDF (reference sequence). With 4 bases removed from V and 3 bases from J, the gap between germline ends came to 16 bases. For the CDR3, the DNA is TGTGCCACCAGCACCACGAAAACAGAGTACAATCAGCCCCAGCATTTT. It codes for CATSTTKTEYNQPQHF.

This clonotype was recorded many times. The CDR3 coding sequence is TGCAGTGCCCGGTCGGAGACAACCGGGGAGCTGTTTTTT. It is translated as CSARSETTGELFF. V usage is TRBV20-1 and J usage is TRBJ2-2, with D uncertain. The CDR3 loop spans 13 amino acids. The V end lost 6 bases, the J end lost 5 bases, and 13 bases lay between the germline ends. Looked up from germline, CDR1 is DFQATT and CDR2 is SNEGSKA (reference sequence).

This clonotype was recorded many times. The V gene is TRBV20-1, the J gene TRBJ1-5; D gene ambiguous. V lost 3 bases to trimming and J lost 6 bases, with 18 bases between them. The CDR3 consists of 15 residues. CDR1 and CDR2 (germline): DFQATT, SNEGSKA (reference sequence). The CDR3 sequence is CSASEPTTGSQPQHF. CDR3 nucleotide sequence: TGCAGTGCTAGCGAACCCACTACGGGGAGTCAGCCCCAGCATTTT.

This chain links TRBV7-2 with TRBJ1-2, with no clear D. The CDR3 has 13 residues. Germline V gene lookup returns CDR1 SGHTA and CDR2 FQGNSA. Trimming removed 1 base from V and 10 bases from J, with 13 bases in between. The CDR3 reads CASSLVSGSVYTF. The CDR3 nucleotides are TGTGCCAGCAGCTTAGTTTCGGGAAGTGTCTACACCTTC.

The sample holds many counts of this clonotype. The chain joins TRBV5-1 to TRBJ2-1; 7 bases agree with TRBD1. Germline V gene sequence: CDR1 SGHRS, CDR2 YFSETQ. This CDR3 has 13 residues. The V and J ends lost 4 bases and 8 bases, in that order; junction bases with no gene match: 6. CDR3 amino acids: CASSHVTGDEQFF. CDR3 nucleotide sequence: TGCGCCAGCAGCCACGTCACAGGGGATGAGCAGTTCTTC.

This clonotype was recorded many times. The J gene is TRBJ2-5, the V gene TRBV25-1; 9 bases match TRBD1. Germline loops: CDR1 MGHDK, CDR2 SYGVNS. The J segment lost 2 bases and the V segment lost 5 bases, leaving 6 bases of the junction unmatched. CDR3 length: 15 amino acids. DNA of the CDR3: TGTGCCAGCAGTAGGAGGACAGGGGAACAAGAGACCCAGTACTTC. As protein: CASSRRTGEQETQYF.

This clonotype was seen repeatedly, ten times or more. The gene calls are TRBV7-2 and TRBJ2-5; 8 bases match TRBD2. After removal of 4 bases from V and 5 bases from J, the junction contained 6 bases not matched to a gene. This CDR3 comprises 14 residues. Germline V gives CDR1 SGHTA, CDR2 FQGNSA. The CDR3: CASSSGGGLETQYF. CDR3 nucleotide sequence: TGTGCCAGCAGCTCGGGGGGGGGGCTGGAGACCCAGTACTTC.

This clonotype was seen ten or more times. The rearrangement joins TRBV9 to TRBJ2-1, with 11 nucleotides matching TRBD2. This CDR3 is 16 amino acids long. Losses at the gene ends were 4 bases for V and 2 bases for J; bases not matched to a gene: 5. Germline-derived CDR1 and CDR2 are SGDLS and YYNGEE. CDR3 nucleotides: TGTGCCAGCAGCTCACGACTAGCGGGGCCCTACAATGAGCAGTTCTTC. This translates into CASSSRLAGPYNEQFF.

By proportion, this clonotype is medium-sized. The chain combines TRBV7-9 with TRBJ1-5, with D hard to call. Trimming shortened V by 3 bases and J by 6 bases, and 6 bases separated the two germline ends. Germline CDR1 and CDR2: SEHNR and FQNEAQ (reference sequence). The CDR3 totals 12 residues. This chain's CDR3 is CASSLGSQPQHF. In DNA form, the CDR3 reads TGTGCCAGCAGCTTGGGGAGTCAGCCCCAGCATTTT.

The genes are TRBV4-2 and TRBJ1-5, with 9 positions matching TRBD1. After removal of 0 bases from V and 6 bases from J, the junction contained 6 bases not matched to a gene. This CDR3 comprises 16 residues. Germline V lookup: CDR1 LGHNA, CDR2 YNFKEQ. The CDR3 region has the DNA TGTGCCAGCAGCCAAGATTCAACAGGGGGCGGTCAGCCCCAGCATTTT. Translation gives CASSQDSTGGGQPQHF.

This clonotype was seen ten or more times. J is TRBJ1-3 and V is TRBV7-9; D remains ambiguous. Trimming removed 4 bases from V and 2 bases from J, with 15 bases in between. This CDR3 has 16 residues. The germline V gene has CDR1 SEHNR and CDR2 FQNEAQ (reference sequence). In DNA, the CDR3 is TGTGCCAGCAGCTCCGAATTATGGGGTCCTGGAAACACCATATATTTT. It is translated as CASSSELWGPGNTIYF.

This clonotype was counted many times. The chain uses TRBV27 and TRBJ1-2; a possible D gene is TRBD1 (6 bases). The CDR3 is 16 amino acids. Looked up from germline, CDR1 is MNHEY and CDR2 is SMNVEV (reference sequence). V was clipped by 2 bases and J by 6 bases, with 19 bases between them. CDR3 DNA: TGTGCCAGCAGTTTAAGGGGGGCGTTACTAGGGAATGGCTACACCTTC. It encodes CASSLRGALLGNGYTF.

This clonotype was detected ten times or more. V is TRBV6-8 and J is TRBJ1-2, with no clear D. The CDR3 is 14 residues long. CDR1 and CDR2 from the germline V gene are MNHGY and SAAAGT. Deletions cut 3 bases from V and 4 bases from J, with 12 bases between. The CDR3 sequence is CASSYLWGSYGYTF. As DNA, the CDR3 is TGTGCCAGCAGTTATCTATGGGGTAGCTATGGCTACACCTTC.

J is TRBJ2-1 and V is TRBV5-1; D is possibly TRBD2 (6 bases). The V gene's germline CDR1 is SGHRS and CDR2 YFSETQ. V was cut by 3 bases and J by 9 bases, with 13 bases left in between. CDR3 size: 13 residues. The CDR3 spells CASSSIRGTEQFF. The DNA for the CDR3 is TGCGCCAGCAGCTCTATACGGGGGACTGAGCAGTTCTTC.

This clonotype was counted at least ten times. V is TRBV5-5 and J is TRBJ2-6; D gene ambiguous. Trimming left V 2 bases short and J 2 bases short, with 5 bases between. CDR1 and CDR2 from the germline V gene are SGHKS and YYEKEE (reference sequence). This CDR3 region has 14 residues. The CDR3 sequence is CASSFGAGANVLTF. The CDR3 nucleotides are TGTGCCAGCAGCTTCGGTGCTGGGGCCAACGTCCTGACTTTC. Using reference TRBV5-5 and TRBJ2-6 for the parts outside the CDR3, the full variable domain is DAGVTQSPTHLIKTRGQQVTLRCSPISGHKSVSWYQQVLGQGPQFIFQYYEKEERGRGNFPDRFSARQFPNYSSELNVNALLLGDSALYLCASSFGAGANVLTFGAGSRLTVL.